The 28 T cell receptor beta chains listed next were all sequenced from one sample in a study of cytomegalovirus exposure and HLA in healthy donors. Sequencing was performed with immunoSEQ multiplex PCR; in TCRdb, only in-frame clones are kept and a portion is missing. The sample consists of approximately 140,000 clones, about 86% of them appearing once. The sequenced sample consisted of PBMCs. The receptors stem from a woman younger than 35 in good health and CMV-seropositive.

CDR3 amino acids: CASHGQNSYTQYF. The DNA of the CDR3 is TGTGCCAGCCATGGACAGAACAGTTATACGCAGTATTTT. The V gene is TRBV2, the J gene TRBJ2-3; TRBD1 is a possible D gene (6 bases). V was clipped by 8 bases and J by 7 bases, with 16 bases between them. CDR3 length: 13 residues. Germline-derived CDR1 and CDR2 are SNHLY and FYNNEI.

J is TRBJ1-1 and V is TRBV6-5, with 7 nucleotides matching TRBD1. V was pared by 5 bases and J by 1 base, with 4 bases of the junction left unmatched. The CDR3 is made up of 14 amino acids. Germline V gene data show CDR1 as MNHEY and CDR2 as SVGAGI. CDR3 residues: CASSTGQQNTEAFF. The CDR3 nucleotides read TGTGCCAGCAGTACGGGACAGCAGAACACTGAAGCTTTCTTT.

The chain joins TRBV18 to TRBJ1-6, with 7 bases aligning to TRBD1. Germline CDR1 KGHSH, CDR2 LQKENI. CDR3 size: 17 residues. V shed 3 bases and J 6 bases; nucleotides not matched to a gene: 11. As DNA, the CDR3 is TGTGCCAGCTCACCGTTTTCATGGGGGACAGCTAATTCACCCCTCCACTTT. Translation gives CASSPFSWGTANSPLHF. The whole variable domain, remainder taken from reference TRBV18 and TRBJ1-6, is NAGVMQNPRHLVRRRGQEARLRCSPMKGHSHVYWYRQLPEEGLKFMVYLQKENIIDESGMPKERFSAEFPKEGPSILRIQQVVRGDSAAYFCASSPFSWGTANSPLHFGNGTRLTVT.

This clone appeared once. This chain connects TRBV7-2 to TRBJ2-1; TRBD2 matches 9 bases. V was pared by 1 base and J by 7 bases, with 8 bases of the junction left unmatched. This CDR3 region has 16 residues. Germline CDR1 SGHTA, CDR2 FQGNSA. CDR3 sequence reads: CASSLEGLAGINEQFF. The CDR3 coding sequence is TGTGCCAGCAGCTTAGAAGGCCTAGCGGGGATTAATGAGCAGTTCTTC. Combining the CDR3 with reference TRBV7-2 and TRBJ2-1 gives the whole variable domain GAGVSQSPSNKVTEKGKDVELRCDPISGHTALYWYRQSLGQGLEFLIYFQGNSAPDKSGLPSDRFSAERTGGSVSTLTIQRTQQEDSAVYLCASSLEGLAGINEQFFGPGTRLTVL.

The J gene is TRBJ1-2, the V gene TRBV19; D unresolved. The CDR3 consists of 14 residues. Germline CDR1 and CDR2: LNHDA and SQIVND (reference sequence). V was shortened by 6 bases and J by 3 bases, with 14 bases between the two germline ends. The CDR3 DNA reads TGTGCCAGTAGGGCAGGTTCTTCGGACTATGGCTACACCTTC. Translated: CASRAGSSDYGYTF.

The sample holds one count of this clone. The chain links TRBV15 to TRBJ2-1, with D unresolved. V dropped 0 bases and J dropped 0 bases, with 12 bases sitting between them. This CDR3 comprises 17 residues. Germline loops: CDR1 LNHNV, CDR2 YYDKDF (reference sequence). The CDR3, as DNA: TGTGCCACCAGCAGAGATCCCCCGATGAGCTCCTACAATGAGCAGTTCTTC. Protein sequence: CATSRDPPMSSYNEQFF.

CDR3 nucleotide sequence: TGCAGTGTGGCGGGAGGAGAGACCCAGTACTTC. It is translated as CSVAGGETQYF. The genes are TRBV20-1 and TRBJ2-5; 8 positions match TRBD2. This CDR3 region has 11 residues. V lost 7 bases, J lost 4 bases, and 2 bases stayed unmatched. Germline values: CDR1 DFQATT, CDR2 SNEGSKA (reference sequence).

The chain carries TRBV6-4 and TRBJ1-1, with D unclear. The germline CDR1 and CDR2 sequences are MRHNA and SNTAGT. The germline V and J ends were trimmed by 11 bases and 12 bases, with 19 bases remaining between them. There are 11 residues in the CDR3. The CDR3 loop reads CASRESGITFF. The CDR3 region has the DNA TGTGCCTCCCGGGAATCCGGGATAACTTTCTTT.

The rearrangement uses TRBV27 and TRBJ1-2; TRBD1 agrees at 10 bases. CDR3 length equals 14 residues. Germline loops: CDR1 MNHEY, CDR2 SMNVEV (reference sequence). With 6 bases clipped from V and 8 bases from J, the junction kept 9 bases outside the gene matches. CDR3 region: CASRPTGGREGYTF. The DNA for the CDR3 is TGTGCCAGCAGACCGACAGGGGGCCGTGAAGGCTACACCTTC.

The J gene is TRBJ2-1, the V gene TRBV7-9; 10 nucleotides match TRBD1. The CDR3 spans 15 residues. Per germline, CDR1 SEHNR and CDR2 FQNEAQ (reference sequence). The V gene end was trimmed by 2 bases and the J gene end by 6 bases; junction bases not matched to a gene: 4. CDR3 in DNA: TGTGCCAGCAGCTTACCAGGACAGGGGGTCAATGAGCAGTTCTTC. This encodes CASSLPGQGVNEQFF.

The V gene is TRBV21-1, the J gene TRBJ2-7; TRBD2 reflects the table's D call only, with no check against the DNA. TRBV21-1 constitutes a pseudogene. This CDR3 region has 15 residues. The CDR3 coding sequence is TGTGCCAGCAGCCTCATAGGCCTTGGAGCCTACGAGCAGTACTTC. It encodes CASSLIGLGAYEQYF.

This clone came up a few times. The chain combines TRBV11-2 with TRBJ1-6; D is unclear. CDR1 and CDR2 (germline): SGHAT, FQNNGV. The CDR3 covers 13 residues. V lost 1 base and J 8 bases, leaving 6 bases between the germline ends. The CDR3 sequence: CASSLARDSPLHF. DNA of the CDR3: TGTGCCAGCAGCTTAGCACGGGATTCACCCCTCCACTTT. The full variable domain, with the rest looked up from reference TRBV11-2 and TRBJ1-6, is EAGVAQSPRYKIIEKRQSVAFWCNPISGHATLYWYQQILGQGPKLLIQFQNNGVVDDSQLPKDRFSAERLKGVDSTLKIQPAKLEDSAVYLCASSLARDSPLHFGNGTRLTVT.

This sequence joins TRBV6-1 and TRBJ2-3, with 8 bases fitting TRBD2. The length of the CDR3 is 15 residues. The V gene end was trimmed by 8 bases and the J gene end by 1 base; junction bases not matched to a gene: 8. Germline V gives CDR1 MNHNS, CDR2 SASEGT. In DNA form, the CDR3 reads TGTGCCAGCGCCCCGGGGCGGGGGGGCACAGATACGCAGTATTTT. Protein product: CASAPGRGGTDTQYF.

This clone was counted a single time. The chain has TRBV4-3 and TRBJ2-1; 8 bases are shared with TRBD1. CDR1 LGHNA and CDR2 YSLEER come from the germline V gene. CDR3 length equals 13 residues. The V and J ends lost 3 bases and 8 bases, in that order; junction bases with no gene match: 3. In DNA form, the CDR3 reads TGCGCCAGCAGCCAGGCAGGGGGCCATGAGCAGTTCTTC. This codes for CASSQAGGHEQFF.

The V gene is TRBV28, the J gene TRBJ1-2; TRBD1 agrees at 8 bases. CDR1 and CDR2 (germline): MDHEN, SYDVKM. V trimming: 8 bases; J trimming: 4 bases; junction bases outside the gene matches: 15. The CDR3 runs 16 residues. The CDR3 nucleotides read TGTGCCAGCGCCGTGGCAGGGGGCGATCGATCCTATGGCTACACCTTC. As protein: CASAVAGGDRSYGYTF.

CDR3 nucleotides: TGTGCCAGCAGGGAAGGCAGGTCACAGAATGAGCAGTTCTTC. Its protein is CASREGRSQNEQFF. The chain carries TRBV7-2 and TRBJ2-1; D is uncertain. V was cut by 6 bases and J by 7 bases, with 16 bases left in between. Germline V lookup: CDR1 SGHTA, CDR2 FQGNSA. There are 14 residues in the CDR3.

The chain carries TRBV27 and TRBJ1-1, with a possible D match to TRBD1 (6 bases). V was cut by 6 bases and J by 11 bases, with 22 bases left in between. The germline CDR1 and CDR2 sequences are MNHEY and SMNVEV (reference sequence). The CDR3 length is 14 residues. In nucleotides, the CDR3 is TGTGCCAGCAGGTCTTCCTCGGACAGAAGACGTGCTTTCTTT. Translated, it gives CASRSSSDRRRAFF.

The chain recombines TRBV6-5 with TRBJ2-5; TRBD2 matches 12 bases. Per the germline V gene, CDR1 is MNHEY and CDR2 is SVGAGI. J gave up 5 bases and V 2 bases, and 3 bases lay outside the gene matches. The CDR3 is made up of 15 amino acids. CDR3 protein: CASSYLAGGPETQYF. The CDR3 region has the DNA TGTGCCAGCAGTTACCTAGCGGGAGGGCCTGAGACCCAGTACTTC.

In DNA, the CDR3 is TGTGCCAGCAGTTACTCAGAGGGGAGGGGCTACACCTTC. As protein: CASSYSEGRGYTF. The genes are TRBV6-5 and TRBJ1-2, with D possibly TRBD1 on 5 matching bases. V was trimmed by 0 bases and J by 8 bases, leaving 10 bases between them. The CDR3 loop spans 13 amino acids. CDR1 is MNHEY and CDR2 is SVGAGI in the germline V gene.

The genes are TRBV5-4 and TRBJ1-1; D gene ambiguous. The CDR3 length is 12 residues. V lost 4 bases to trimming and J lost 8 bases, with 12 bases between them. Per the germline V gene, CDR1 is SGHNT and CDR2 is YYREEE (reference sequence). The DNA of the CDR3 is TGTGCCAGCAGCGTTAGGACGGGAGAAGCTTTCTTT. It specifies CASSVRTGEAFF.

This clone was counted between two and nine times. This chain connects TRBV28 to TRBJ1-4; 11 bases line up with TRBD1. The germline gives CDR1 MDHEN, CDR2 SYDVKM. CDR3 length: 14 residues. V trimming: 4 bases; J trimming: 7 bases; junction bases outside the gene matches: 2. CDR3 sequence reads: CASSWTGGGEKLFF. The CDR3 DNA follows: TGTGCCAGCAGTTGGACAGGGGGCGGTGAAAAACTGTTTTTT.

V is TRBV4-1 and J is TRBJ2-5; 7 bases map to TRBD1. There are 15 residues in the CDR3. V dropped 3 bases and J dropped 1; count of bases not matched to a gene: 5. Germline V gene lookup returns CDR1 MGHRA and CDR2 YSYEKL. CDR3 loop: CASSHLGTAQETQYF. In nucleotides, the CDR3 is TGCGCCAGCAGCCACCTAGGGACAGCCCAAGAGACCCAGTACTTC.

V gene TRBV5-8 combines with J gene TRBJ2-7; D remains ambiguous. The CDR3 has 11 amino acids. With 2 bases removed from V and 4 bases from J, the gap between germline ends came to 4 bases. The germline V gene encodes CDR1 SGHTS and CDR2 YDEGEE. This CDR3 reads CASSFRYEQYF. DNA for the CDR3: TGTGCCAGCAGCTTCCGGTACGAGCAGTACTTC.

The genes are TRBV30 and TRBJ2-5; tentative D call: TRBD2 (6 bases). In germline, CDR1 is GTSNPN, CDR2 SVGIG (reference sequence). V dropped 0 bases and J dropped 3 bases, with 11 bases sitting between them. The CDR3 is 14 residues long. The CDR3 loop reads CAWSVLGGKETQYF. Written as DNA, the CDR3 is TGTGCCTGGAGTGTACTGGGGGGAAAAGAGACCCAGTACTTC.

In this sample, this clone turned up a few times. V and J are TRBV4-2 and TRBJ1-4; no reliable D call. The CDR3 totals 15 residues. Per the germline V gene, CDR1 is LGHNA and CDR2 is YNFKEQ. V lost 7 bases, J lost 4 bases, and 16 bases lay in between. CDR3 amino acids: CASTSSAGSNEKLFF. CDR3 sequence (DNA): TGTGCCAGCACCTCCTCGGCGGGGAGTAATGAAAAACTGTTTTTT.

This sequence joins TRBV27 and TRBJ1-5; possible D gene TRBD1, 5 bases. Per the germline V gene, CDR1 is MNHEY and CDR2 is SMNVEV (reference sequence). V was shortened by 5 bases and J by 5 bases, with 13 bases between the two germline ends. The CDR3 runs 14 residues. The CDR3 spells CASSPSPGDQPQHF. The CDR3 DNA sequence: TGTGCCAGCAGTCCATCACCGGGGGATCAGCCCCAGCATTTT.

This clone was seen only once. The chain carries TRBV6-1 and TRBJ1-4; 9 bases line up with TRBD1. CDR1 and CDR2 (germline): MNHNS, SASEGT. The junction had 7 bases not matched to a gene; V was cut back by 7 bases and J by 7 bases. This CDR3 has 14 residues. The CDR3 nucleotides are TGTGCCAGCACGCCACAGGGGGCATTTGAAAAACTGTTTTTT. Protein product: CASTPQGAFEKLFF.

This rearrangement joins TRBV19 to TRBJ2-1, with 11 bases identical to TRBD1. The germline gives CDR1 LNHDA, CDR2 SQIVND (reference sequence). CDR3 size: 14 residues. The V and J ends lost 6 bases and 9 bases, in that order; junction bases with no gene match: 7. The CDR3 DNA reads as TGTGCCAGTAGGAAGGACAGGGGGCGTACTGAGCAGTTCTTC. It specifies CASRKDRGRTEQFF.